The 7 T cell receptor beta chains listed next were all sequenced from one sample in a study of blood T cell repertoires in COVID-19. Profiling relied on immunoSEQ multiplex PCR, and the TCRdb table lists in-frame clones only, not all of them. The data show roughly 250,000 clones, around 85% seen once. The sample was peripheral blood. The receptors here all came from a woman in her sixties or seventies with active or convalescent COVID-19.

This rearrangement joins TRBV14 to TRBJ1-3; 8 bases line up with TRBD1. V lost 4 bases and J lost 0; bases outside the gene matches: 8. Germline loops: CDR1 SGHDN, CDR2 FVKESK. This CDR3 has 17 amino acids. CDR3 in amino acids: CASSPRGRGPSGNTIYF. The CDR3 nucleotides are TGTGCCAGCAGCCCCAGGGGGCGAGGGCCCTCTGGAAACACCATATATTTT.

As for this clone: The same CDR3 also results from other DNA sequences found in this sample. The CDR3 region has the DNA TGTGCCAGCAGCCCGGGCTATGGCTACACCTTC. This translates into CASSPGYGYTF. The chain carries TRBV6-5 and TRBJ1-2; no firm D call. The CDR3 has 11 amino acids. The germline V and J ends were trimmed by 6 bases and 4 bases, with 6 bases remaining between them. Germline V gene lookup returns CDR1 MNHEY and CDR2 SVGAGI.

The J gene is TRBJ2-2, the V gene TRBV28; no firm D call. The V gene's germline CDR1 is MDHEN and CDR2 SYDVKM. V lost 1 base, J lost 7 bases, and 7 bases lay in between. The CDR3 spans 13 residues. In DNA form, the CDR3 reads TGTGCCAGCAGTTTATTGGGCCGCGGGGAGCTGTTTTTT. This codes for CASSLLGRGELFF.

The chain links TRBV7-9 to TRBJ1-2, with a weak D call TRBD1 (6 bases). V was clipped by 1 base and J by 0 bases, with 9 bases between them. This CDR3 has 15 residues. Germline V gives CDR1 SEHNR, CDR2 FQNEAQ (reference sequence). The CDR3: CASSLDAGANYGYTF. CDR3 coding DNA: TGTGCCAGCAGCTTAGACGCAGGGGCTAACTATGGCTACACCTTC.

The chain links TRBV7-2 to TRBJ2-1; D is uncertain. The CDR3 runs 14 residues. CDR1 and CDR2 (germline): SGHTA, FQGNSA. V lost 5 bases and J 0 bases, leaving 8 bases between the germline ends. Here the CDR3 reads CASSPVGSYNEQFF. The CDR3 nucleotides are TGTGCCAGCAGCCCAGTTGGCTCCTACAATGAGCAGTTCTTC.

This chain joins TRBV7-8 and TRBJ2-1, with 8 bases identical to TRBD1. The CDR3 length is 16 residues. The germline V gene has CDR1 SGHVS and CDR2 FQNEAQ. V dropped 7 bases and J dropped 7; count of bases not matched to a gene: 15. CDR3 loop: CASTLRGQGARNEQFF. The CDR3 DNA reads TGTGCCAGCACCCTAAGAGGTCAGGGGGCGCGTAATGAGCAGTTCTTC.

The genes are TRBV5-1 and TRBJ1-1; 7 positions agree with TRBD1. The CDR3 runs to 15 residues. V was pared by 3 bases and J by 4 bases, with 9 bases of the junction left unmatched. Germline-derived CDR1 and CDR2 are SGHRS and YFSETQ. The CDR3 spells CASSWDSSMSTEAFF. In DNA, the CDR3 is TGCGCCAGCAGCTGGGACAGTTCTATGAGCACTGAAGCTTTCTTT.